The T cell receptor (beta chain) described here comes from a study of Graves' ophthalmopathy and Graves' hyperthyroidism. Across the whole study: Before any treatment was given, at initial diagnosis, peripheral blood was collected. Study findings and constraints: Sensitivity reached 70.59% and specificity more than 72% when the model predicted ophthalmopathy progression. Also, most clonotypes expanded in the thyroid above 0.001 frequency appeared in blood.

This clonotype was detected many times. Antigen: not known. CDR3 size: 11 residues. Trimming left V 0 bases short and J 6 bases short, with 3 bases between. The germline gives CDR1 LGHDT, CDR2 YNNKEL (reference sequence). Amplified material comprised TCR beta CDR3 regions derived from RNA transcripts. First-round RT-PCR with HTBI primers preceded a second-round multiplex PCR. One entry per CDR3 protein, called by TCRdb with MiXCR from the multiplex PCR reads. The data contain some 380,000 distinct CDR3 sequences, 15% of them singletons. The source material was peripheral blood. The sequence was obtained from a woman under 30 with stable Graves' hyperthyroidism. The chain uses TRBV3-1 and TRBJ2-7; D not certain. The CDR3 spells CASSQDSEQYF. For the CDR3, the DNA is TGTGCCAGCAGCCAAGATTCCGAGCAGTACTTC.